This T cell receptor (beta chain) was captured in a study of blood T cell repertoires in COVID-19. By sample fraction, this clone is medium-sized. Other DNA sequences in the sample encode the same CDR3. The CDR3 has 16 amino acids. J was trimmed by 3 bases and V by 0 bases; bases with no gene match: 5. The germline CDR1 and CDR2 sequences are SGHDT and YYEEEE. Here immunoSEQ multiplex PCR was the method, and the copy in TCRdb shows in-frame clones only, minus some. The data hold roughly 70,000 clones, with roughly nine tenths observed a single time. The sequenced sample was peripheral blood. This sequence joins TRBV5-6 and TRBJ2-2; 7 bases are a match to TRBD2. The clonotype was recovered from a man aged 45-60 years with acute or convalescent COVID-19. CDR3 DNA: TGTGCCAGCAGCTTGGCCGGTCTAGCGGACACCGGGGAGCTGTTTTTT. Protein product: CASSLAGLADTGELFF.